This section outlines one TCR beta chain sequence together with its context. Its antigen is unknown. No base-level quality is on record; no much larger clone is a single base apart. Library preparation was by the immunoSEQ multiplex PCR assay. The multiplex PCR relied on a mix of 60 forward primers for TCR Vbeta segments and 13 reverse primers for TCR Jbeta segments. Amplification of the CDR3 region of rearranged TCR beta genes was performed with a multiplex PCR assay on genomic DNA. The amplified TCR beta libraries were sequenced on the Illumina HiSeq System as 87-base-pair reads. The authors processed their data as follows. A later analysis tallied some 79 million unique TCR beta chains across the 700 or so repertoires, and approximately 12 million of those chains were shared by two or more donors. Raw reads were error-corrected and collapsed into unique sequences by a nearest-neighbor algorithm in which closely related sequences were merged to remove PCR and sequencing errors. CDR3 sequences were aligned to IMGT reference sequences to assign V, D and J gene segments. Each retained sequence needed at least a six-nucleotide match to both a V gene segment and a J gene segment. Rearrangements were classified as productive when the CDR3 lacked stop codons and remained in frame with V and J, and all other rearrangements were classified as non-productive. Following IMGT convention, CDR3 was defined as the stretch from the second conserved V-encoded cysteine to the conserved J-encoded phenylalanine. Sequences without an unambiguous match to a single V gene segment were excluded from the earlier analysis of about 600 of the donors. In an earlier analysis of 587 of the donors, a V segment was called functional when productive rearrangements were above 56.7%, and segregating when the standard deviation between donors exceeded 5%. A statistical classification framework was developed to diagnose cytomegalovirus status using the catalog of TCR beta chain sequences. In a later analysis, V and J genes were assigned by comparing TCR nucleotide sequences against IMGT/GENE-DB human TR gene sequences. Using the TCRdist pipeline, a later analysis assigned CDR3 sequences along with most-parsimonious VDJ recombination scenarios. In a later analysis, each TCR beta chain was defined by its CDR3 amino acid sequence together with its V-gene family, and reads without a unique V-gene family were excluded. As a way to deal with suspected cross-contamination and a sequencing artifact, a later analysis dropped 450 to 600 nucleotide sequences that were highly shared and had low generation probability. In a later analysis, a clonal expansion index for each public chain was calculated from normalized within-repertoire ranks of inferred template counts. In a later analysis, generation probabilities were computed using a VDJ recombination model fitted to out-of-frame rearrangements, and the results were checked against IGoR. In a later analysis, hypergeometric tests were used to score TCR-TCR, TCR-HLA and TCR-CMV co-occurrence, with a repertoire-size bias correction applied to TCR pairs. In a later analysis, false discovery rates were estimated by permuting HLA or CMV assignments 20 times. In a later analysis, co-occurring TCRs were grouped using DBSCAN, and TCRdist sequence similarity was added for clustering within HLA-allele-positive subsets. Repertoires with fewer than 30,000 or more than 120,000 public chains, plus five repertoires with anomalous nucleotide sharing, were excluded from co-occurrence clustering. Held by TCRdb, this immuneACCESS table contains in-frame sequences only and omits some clones. Under half of the omission traces to an unresolved V gene where checked; the cause of the rest is unknown. D and trimming were read from the DNA, whereas the V and J calls and clone size are those reported in that table. The sample records 90,000 to 120,000 clones, around 78% of which are singletons. Roughly 8% of the sample is in the top ten clones.

The trim is 0 bases for V and 2 bases for J, with a gap of 8 bases between the germline ends. The cysteine opens and the phenylalanine closes a CDR3 of 14 amino acids. Solely the CDR3 DNA is kept, with 42 bases framed from the first base. CDR1 SGHRS and CDR2 YFSETQ are derived from the germline V gene. The data are from a study of cytomegalovirus exposure and HLA in healthy donors (dated by TCRdb to about 2017). Background for the entire study: An earlier analysis of roughly 630 of the donors reported more than 250 Gb of sequence data and 120 million or so unique TCR beta sequences from about 179 million T cells. Around 330 gigabases of sequencing data and 70 million to 100 million unique TCR sequences made up an early release that covered 500 to 650 HLA-typed donors. To decide whether each TCR beta V gene segment behaved as functional or pseudogenic, an earlier analysis of several hundred of the donors relied on high-throughput TCR beta sequencing. A handful of DR-DQ haplotypes were handled as single units for association and clustering because linkage in the cohort was strong. In the later analysis, no new phenotypic data were used to find candidate immune exposures; instead, reliance was placed on TCR beta sequences and their occurrence across donors. The study used immunosequencing to profile the T cell repertoires of 666 subjects and linked those repertoires to cytomegalovirus serostatus. A later analysis re-analyzed previously published TCR beta repertoires from 660 or so donors and added high-resolution HLA genotyping to study TCR occurrence patterns. A separate validation cohort of approximately 130 different subjects was used in addition to the 666-subject first cohort. On average, roughly 250,000 unique TCR beta nucleotide sequences were sequenced per donor among roughly 430 genotyped donors of the cohort, with 15% to 20% of those sequences being non-productive. Of the roughly 400 genotyped donors, about 84% fell in the genetic ancestry cluster associated with self-reported Caucasian donors. A later genetic analysis took genome-wide SNP genotypes for about 55% of the 666 donors and used that subset as a discovery cohort. Donor age, sex, ethnicity and CMV serostatus were collected together with the repertoire data. The aim of the study was to test whether cataloging public T cell receptors could identify signatures of past pathogen exposure. Every repertoire in the discovery cohort had been generated on one and the same sequencing platform. Typing coverage differed by locus: A, B, C, DRB1 and DQB1 were typed in roughly 629-630 donors, DQA1 in about 500, DPA1 in around 600, and DPB1 in around 490. To predict cytomegalovirus infection status, the study brought together high-throughput TCR immunosequencing, statistical association of individual TCRs with disease status, and machine learning. HLA typing covered class I and class II loci at four-digit resolution. Results the study describes overall, beyond this receptor: In a later analysis, the rate of TCR association differed among HLA loci, with DRB1 alleles having the most associated TCRs and HLA-C alleles having the fewest. A further reported finding was that TCR beta sequences accurately predicted the HLA-A and HLA-B alleles for most subjects in the first cohort. In both the original and validation cohorts, the classifier was reported to diagnose cytomegalovirus status with high specificity and sensitivity. Some IMGT-functional V segments, including TRBV6-2 and TRBV6-3, could not be told apart with the 87-base-pair reads, so those segments were excluded. In a later genetic analysis, fewer N-insertions in productive TCRs were reported among donors in an Asian-associated ancestry cluster than the roughly 700-donor mean. A later analysis associated 16,951 TCR beta sequences with specific HLA alleles at a false discovery rate of 0.05. Only TCR beta chains were sequenced in this cohort, and the absence of alpha or paired-chain data limited detectable features. Broadly in line with IMGT annotations, most TCR beta V segments showed up in productive rearrangements about 87% or about 30% of the time in an earlier analysis of 450 to 600 of the donors. When HLA alleles, especially DR and DQ, strongly co-occurred, TCR associations were difficult to assign to individual alleles. Correlated functional status among segregating V segments might reflect linkage disequilibrium, but an unknown experimental factor could not be ruled out. The authors suggested that the approach could potentially be generalized to other disease states and immunological phenotypes. A later analysis found that most CMV-associated TCR beta chains appeared HLA-restricted, with HLA associations seemingly driven largely by CMV exposure. Because HLA typing was missing for some donors at each locus, association tests included only the typed subset. A few of the identified cytomegalovirus-associated TCR beta chains were confirmed in vitro to be specific for cytomegalovirus antigens. Most TCR sequences were seen in very few donors, while some public TCRs were found in many individuals. The only immune exposure information available for the cohort was CMV serostatus. Because counts were too low, 15 to 20 rarely observed V segments, including chromosome 9 orphons, were excluded from the earlier analysis of 587 of the donors. A later analysis reported that several top co-occurrence clusters appeared linked to parvovirus B19, influenza, CMV and Epstein-Barr virus. The presence/absence analyses assumed that sequencing depth was roughly uniform across donors, and that assumption may not be true. In a later analysis, HLA-associated TCR beta chains showed more clonal expansion and lower generation probabilities than non-associated chains that were equally common. The sequencing pipeline was judged likely to have produced a cluster of highly shared sequence variants as a technical artifact. In a later genetic analysis, a missense DCLRE1C variant was associated with V-gene and J-gene trimming of TCR beta chains, and the association was replicated in an independent cohort. A total of 150 to 200 TCR beta chains were listed by the study as associated with cytomegalovirus.

The cohort consisted of approximately 670 healthy bone marrow donors. Cohort members were all nominally healthy when sampled, although unrecorded immune exposures were likely present. The donor tested CMV seronegative and was one of the 352 seronegative cohort members. A peripheral blood sample was provided by each donor, and peripheral blood mononuclear cells were used for TCR beta sequencing. Genomic DNA extraction from the blood cell samples was performed with the Qiagen DNeasy Blood Extraction Kit. The sample was PBMCs. Here the chain combines TRBV5-1 and TRBJ2-5; the best D guess is TRBD1, with 6 bases matching. The source of this sequence is a man between 25 and 39 years old in good health and CMV-seronegative. CDR3 protein: CASSLDGTQETQYF. In nucleotide form, the sequence is TGCGCCAGCAGCTTGGATGGGACACAAGAGACCCAGTACTTC.